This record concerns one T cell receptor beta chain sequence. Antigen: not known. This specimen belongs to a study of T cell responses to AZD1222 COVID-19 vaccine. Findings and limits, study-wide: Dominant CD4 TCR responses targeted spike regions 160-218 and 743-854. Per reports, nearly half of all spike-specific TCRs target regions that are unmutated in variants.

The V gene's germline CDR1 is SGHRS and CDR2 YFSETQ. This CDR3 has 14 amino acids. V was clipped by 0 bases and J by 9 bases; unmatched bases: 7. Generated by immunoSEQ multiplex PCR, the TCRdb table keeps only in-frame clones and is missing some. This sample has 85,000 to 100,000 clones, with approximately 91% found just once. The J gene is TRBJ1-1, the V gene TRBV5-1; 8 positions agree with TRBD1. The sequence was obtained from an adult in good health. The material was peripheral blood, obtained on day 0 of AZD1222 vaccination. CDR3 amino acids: CASSLGTGTDKAFF. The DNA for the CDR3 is TGCGCCAGCAGCTTGGGGACAGGGACCGATAAAGCTTTCTTT.